This T cell receptor beta chain derives from a study of breast tumors, draining lymph nodes, adjacent tissues. Breast cancer patients provided tissue from their axillary draining lymph nodes. Study-wide results and caveats: Luminal-like breast cancer showed significantly greater tumor-nontumor repertoire similarity than basal-like breast cancer did.

TCRdb re-derived calls from the multiplex PCR reads in MiXCR, one entry per CDR3 protein. Here the sample spans some 230,000 distinct CDR3 sequences, 34% being singletons. This CDR3 is built from 16 residues. Germline V gene sequence: CDR1 SGHAT, CDR2 FQNNGV. The J segment lost 4 bases and the V segment lost 1 base, leaving 10 bases of the junction unmatched. This clonotype showed up many times. Its specificity is not known. Sequenced material: axillary lymph node tissue. This chain uses TRBV11-2 with TRBJ2-7; 7 bases match TRBD1. The TCR comes from a female donor with breast cancer. Some clones in this sample may be carry-over from other donors' samples. DNA of the CDR3: TGTGCCAGCAGCTTAGGACCGGGACAGTACTCTTACGAGCAGTACTTC. Amino acids: CASSLGPGQYSYEQYF.